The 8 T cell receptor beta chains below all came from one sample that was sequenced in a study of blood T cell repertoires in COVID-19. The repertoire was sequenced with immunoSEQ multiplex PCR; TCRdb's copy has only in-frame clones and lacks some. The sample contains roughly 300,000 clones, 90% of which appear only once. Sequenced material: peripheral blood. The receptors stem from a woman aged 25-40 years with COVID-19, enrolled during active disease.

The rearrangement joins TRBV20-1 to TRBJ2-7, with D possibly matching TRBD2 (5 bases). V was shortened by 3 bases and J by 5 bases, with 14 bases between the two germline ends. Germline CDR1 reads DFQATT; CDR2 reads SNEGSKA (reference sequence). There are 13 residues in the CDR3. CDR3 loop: CSASRGQYHEQYF. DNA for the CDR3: TGCAGTGCTAGTCGCGGGCAGTACCACGAGCAGTACTTC.

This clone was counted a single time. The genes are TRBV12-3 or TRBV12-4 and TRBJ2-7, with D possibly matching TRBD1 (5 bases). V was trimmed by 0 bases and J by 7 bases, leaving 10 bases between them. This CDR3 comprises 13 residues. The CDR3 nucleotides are TGTGCCAGCAGTTTAGCGGGGCCCTGGGAGCAGTACTTC. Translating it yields CASSLAGPWEQYF.

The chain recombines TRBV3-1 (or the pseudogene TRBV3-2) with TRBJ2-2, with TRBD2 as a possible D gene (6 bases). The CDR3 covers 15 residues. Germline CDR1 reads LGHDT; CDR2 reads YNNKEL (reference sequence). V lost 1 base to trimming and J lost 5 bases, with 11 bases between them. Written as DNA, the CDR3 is TGTGCCAGCAGCCAAGCTGGAGGGTTTACCGGGGAGCTGTTTTTT. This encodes CASSQAGGFTGELFF.

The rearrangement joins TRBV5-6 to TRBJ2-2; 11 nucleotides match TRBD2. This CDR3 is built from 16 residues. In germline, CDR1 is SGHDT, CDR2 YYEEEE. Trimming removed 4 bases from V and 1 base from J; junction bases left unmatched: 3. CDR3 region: CASSPLAGGNTGELFF. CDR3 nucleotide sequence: TGTGCCAGCAGCCCCCTAGCGGGAGGGAACACCGGGGAGCTGTTTTTT.

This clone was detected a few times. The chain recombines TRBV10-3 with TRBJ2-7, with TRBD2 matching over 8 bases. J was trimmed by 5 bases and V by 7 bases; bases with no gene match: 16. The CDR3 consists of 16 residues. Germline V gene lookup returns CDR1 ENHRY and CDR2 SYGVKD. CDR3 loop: CAITPGSAGGQDEQYF. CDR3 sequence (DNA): TGTGCCATCACCCCGGGATCGGCGGGAGGACAAGACGAGCAGTACTTC.

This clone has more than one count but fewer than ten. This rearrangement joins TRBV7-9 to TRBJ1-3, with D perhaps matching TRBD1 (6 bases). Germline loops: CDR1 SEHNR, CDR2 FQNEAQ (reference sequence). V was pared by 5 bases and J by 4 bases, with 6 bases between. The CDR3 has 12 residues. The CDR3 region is CASSDRGNTIYF. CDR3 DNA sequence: TGTGCCAGCAGCGACAGGGGAAACACCATATATTTT.

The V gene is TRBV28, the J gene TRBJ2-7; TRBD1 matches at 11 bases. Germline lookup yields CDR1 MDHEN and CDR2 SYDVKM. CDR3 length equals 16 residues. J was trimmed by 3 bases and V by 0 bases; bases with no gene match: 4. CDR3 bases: TGTGCCAGCAGTTTATGGGCGGGGACAGGGGGCTACGAGCAGTACTTC. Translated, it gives CASSLWAGTGGYEQYF. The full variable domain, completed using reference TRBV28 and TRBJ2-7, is DVKVTQSSRYLVKRTGEKVFLECVQDMDHENMFWYRQDPGLGLRLIYFSYDVKMKEKGDIPEGYSVSREKKERFSLILESASTNQTSMYLCASSLWAGTGGYEQYFGPGTRLTVT.

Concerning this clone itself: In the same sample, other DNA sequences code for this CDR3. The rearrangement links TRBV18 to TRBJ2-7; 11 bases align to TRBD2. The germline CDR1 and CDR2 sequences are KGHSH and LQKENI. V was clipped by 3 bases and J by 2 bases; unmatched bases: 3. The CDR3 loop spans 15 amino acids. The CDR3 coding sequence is TGTGCCAGCTCACCGGGACTAGCGGAAACCTACGAGCAGTACTTC. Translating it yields CASSPGLAETYEQYF.